Below, 3 T cell receptor beta chains from the same sample are listed, as sequenced in a study of cytomegalovirus exposure and HLA in healthy donors. The PCR had 60 Vbeta and 13 Jbeta primers. The data were produced by immunoSEQ multiplex PCR, yet TCRdb's version contains in-frame clones alone and is incomplete. The repertoire holds 190,000 or so clones, with roughly 80% as singletons. Material: PBMCs. The source is a male donor in good health and CMV-seropositive.

The CDR3 reads CASSLQGLLMNTEAFF. For the CDR3, the DNA is TGCGCCAGCAGCTTGCAGGGACTACTGATGAACACTGAAGCTTTCTTT. This chain joins TRBV5-1 and TRBJ1-1, with a weak D call TRBD1 (5 bases). The V gene lost 1 base and the J gene lost 0 bases, with 13 bases spanning the gap. CDR1 is SGHRS and CDR2 is YFSETQ in the germline V gene. The CDR3 sequence is 16 residues long.

J is TRBJ1-6 and V is TRBV9, with a tentative D call TRBD1 (5 bases). Trimming pared 0 bases from V and 8 bases from J, leaving 12 bases between. Germline V gene data show CDR1 as SGDLS and CDR2 as YYNGEE. The length of the CDR3 is 15 residues. DNA of the CDR3: TGTGCCAGCAGCGTAGGGGGCAGGACGGATTCACCCCTCCACTTT. Protein: CASSVGGRTDSPLHF. Looking up the rest from reference TRBV9 and TRBJ1-6 gives the full variable domain: DSGVTQTPKHLITATGQRVTLRCSPRSGDLSVYWYQQSLDQGLQFLIQYYNGEERAKGNILERFSAQQFPDLHSELNLSSLELGDSALYFCASSVGGRTDSPLHFGNGTRLTVT.

The rearrangement uses TRBV7-3 and TRBJ1-2; 7 bases agree with TRBD1. Trimming at V came to 3 bases and at J to 7 bases, leaving 5 bases not matched to a gene. This CDR3 is built from 13 residues. Germline V CDR1 and CDR2: SGHTA, FQGTGA. CDR3 bases: TGTGCCAGCAGCTTTAGCCAGGGGGGTGGCTACACCTTC. It yields the protein CASSFSQGGGYTF.